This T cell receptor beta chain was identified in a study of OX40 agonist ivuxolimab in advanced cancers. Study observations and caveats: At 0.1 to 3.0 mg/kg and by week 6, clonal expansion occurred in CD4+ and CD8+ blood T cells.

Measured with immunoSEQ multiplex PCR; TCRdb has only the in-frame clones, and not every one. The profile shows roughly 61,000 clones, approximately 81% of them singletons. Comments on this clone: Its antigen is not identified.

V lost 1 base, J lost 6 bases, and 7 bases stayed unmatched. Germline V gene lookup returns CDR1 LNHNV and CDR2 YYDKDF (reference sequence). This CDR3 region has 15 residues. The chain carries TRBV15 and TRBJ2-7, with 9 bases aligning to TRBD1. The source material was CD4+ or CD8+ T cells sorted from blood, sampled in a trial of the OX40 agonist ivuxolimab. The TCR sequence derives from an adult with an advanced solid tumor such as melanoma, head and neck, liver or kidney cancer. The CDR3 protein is CATSRGGQGRLEQYF. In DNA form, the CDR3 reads TGTGCCACCAGCAGAGGGGGACAGGGAAGACTCGAGCAGTACTTC.